Sequencing of this TCR beta chain was carried out in a study of CXCR3-negative and CXCR3-positive naive CD8 T cells. Study outcomes and limitations: Comparison of naive cells showed more hydrophobic TRB CDR3s in CXCR3-positive than in CXCR3-negative naive cells. Fresh PBMCs were used in most assays, and CXCR3 expression partially decreased after cryopreservation. Similar levels of surface CD5 were seen between naive subsets; TCR strength was inferred from TRB CDR3 properties.

As concerns this clonotype: Its antigen is not known.

This CDR3 contains 13 residues. In germline, CDR1 is SEHNR, CDR2 FQNEAQ (reference sequence). Carrying UMI labels, the TRB cDNA libraries were prepared through 5' RACE. TCRdb reprocessed the 5' RACE reads; each CDR3 protein has one entry and no DNA is given. In all, the sample yields tens of thousands of distinct CDR3 sequences. The J gene is TRBJ2-2, the V gene TRBV7-9. The sequence was obtained from a human donor in good health. Some clones in this sample may be carry-over from other donors' samples. The sample comprised naive CXCR3- CD8+ T cells from blood. Subset defined: CD45RO-CCR7+CD27+CD95- naive CD8+ T cells lacking CXCR3 (TNR3-). CDR3 region: CASSPRGTGELFF.